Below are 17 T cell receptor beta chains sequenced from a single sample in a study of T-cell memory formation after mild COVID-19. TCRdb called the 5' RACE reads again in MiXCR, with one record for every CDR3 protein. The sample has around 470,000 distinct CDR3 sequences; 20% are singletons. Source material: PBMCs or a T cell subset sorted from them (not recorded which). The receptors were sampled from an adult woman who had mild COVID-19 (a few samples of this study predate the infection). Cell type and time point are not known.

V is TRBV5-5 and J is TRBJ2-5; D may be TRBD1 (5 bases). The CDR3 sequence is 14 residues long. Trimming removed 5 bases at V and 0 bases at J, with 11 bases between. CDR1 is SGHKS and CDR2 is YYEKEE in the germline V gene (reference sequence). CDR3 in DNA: TGTGCCAGCAGTAACGGCAGGGACCAAGAGACCCAGTACTTC. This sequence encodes CASSNGRDQETQYF.

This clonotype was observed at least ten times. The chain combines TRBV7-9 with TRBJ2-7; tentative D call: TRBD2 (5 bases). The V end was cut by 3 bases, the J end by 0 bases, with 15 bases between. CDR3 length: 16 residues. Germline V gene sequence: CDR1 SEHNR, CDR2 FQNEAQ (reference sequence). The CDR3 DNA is TGTGCCAGCAGCTTCGGTCCCAGGACTCCCTCCTACGAGCAGTACTTC. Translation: CASSFGPRTPSYEQYF.

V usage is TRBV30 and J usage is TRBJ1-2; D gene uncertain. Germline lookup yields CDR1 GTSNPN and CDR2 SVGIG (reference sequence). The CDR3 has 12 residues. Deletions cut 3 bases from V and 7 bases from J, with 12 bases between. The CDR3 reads CAWSRTLSGYTF. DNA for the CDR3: TGTGCCTGGAGCCGGACCTTGAGTGGCTACACCTTC.

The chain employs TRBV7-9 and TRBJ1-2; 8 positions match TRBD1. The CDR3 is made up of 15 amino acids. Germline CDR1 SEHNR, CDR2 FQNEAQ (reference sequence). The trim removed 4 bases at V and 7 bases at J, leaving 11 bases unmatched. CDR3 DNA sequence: TGTGCCAGCAGCTACGGGGGGACAGGCGTCGGTGGCTACACCTTC. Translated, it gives CASSYGGTGVGGYTF.

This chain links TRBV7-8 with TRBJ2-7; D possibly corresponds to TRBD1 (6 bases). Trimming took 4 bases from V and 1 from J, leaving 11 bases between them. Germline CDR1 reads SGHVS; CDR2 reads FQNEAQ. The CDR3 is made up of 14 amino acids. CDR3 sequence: CASSYRDISYEQYF. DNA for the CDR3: TGTGCCAGCAGCTACCGGGACATTTCCTACGAGCAGTACTTC.

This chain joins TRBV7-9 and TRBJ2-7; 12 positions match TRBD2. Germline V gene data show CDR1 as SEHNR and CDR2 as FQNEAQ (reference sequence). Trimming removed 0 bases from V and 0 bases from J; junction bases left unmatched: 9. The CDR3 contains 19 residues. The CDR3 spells CASSLANLAGGPHSYEQYF. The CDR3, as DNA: TGTGCCAGCAGCTTAGCCAACCTAGCGGGAGGGCCCCACTCCTACGAGCAGTACTTC.

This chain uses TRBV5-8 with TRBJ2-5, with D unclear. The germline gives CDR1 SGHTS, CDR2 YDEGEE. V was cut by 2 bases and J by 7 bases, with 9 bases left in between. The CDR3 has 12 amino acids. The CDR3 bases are TGTGCCAGCAGCTTCCAGAGGAGGACCCAGTACTTC. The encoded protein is CASSFQRRTQYF.

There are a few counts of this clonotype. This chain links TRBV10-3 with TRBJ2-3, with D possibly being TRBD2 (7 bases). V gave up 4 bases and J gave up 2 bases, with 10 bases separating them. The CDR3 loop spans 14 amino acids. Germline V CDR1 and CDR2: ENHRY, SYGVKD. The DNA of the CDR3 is TGTGCCATCAGTGCCGCGGGGGCCACAGATACGCAGTATTTT. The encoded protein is CAISAAGATDTQYF.

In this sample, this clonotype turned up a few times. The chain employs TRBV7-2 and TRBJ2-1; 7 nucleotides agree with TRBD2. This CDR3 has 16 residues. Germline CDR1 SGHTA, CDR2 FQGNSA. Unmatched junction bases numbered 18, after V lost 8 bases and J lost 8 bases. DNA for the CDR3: TGTGCCAGCGGCAAGGCCCTCGGCGGGAGTAACGATGAGCAGTTCTTC. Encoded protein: CASGKALGGSNDEQFF.

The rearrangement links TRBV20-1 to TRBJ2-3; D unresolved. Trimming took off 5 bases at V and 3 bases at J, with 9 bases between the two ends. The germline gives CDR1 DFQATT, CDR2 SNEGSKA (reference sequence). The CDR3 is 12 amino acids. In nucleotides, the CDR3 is TGCAGTGCTGGGGTAACTACAGATACGCAGTATTTT. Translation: CSAGVTTDTQYF.

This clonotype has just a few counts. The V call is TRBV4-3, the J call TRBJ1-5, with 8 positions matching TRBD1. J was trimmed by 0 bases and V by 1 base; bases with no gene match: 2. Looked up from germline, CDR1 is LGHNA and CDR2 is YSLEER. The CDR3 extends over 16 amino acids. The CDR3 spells CASSQATGDSNQPQHF. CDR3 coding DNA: TGCGCCAGCAGCCAAGCGACAGGGGATAGCAATCAGCCCCAGCATTTT.

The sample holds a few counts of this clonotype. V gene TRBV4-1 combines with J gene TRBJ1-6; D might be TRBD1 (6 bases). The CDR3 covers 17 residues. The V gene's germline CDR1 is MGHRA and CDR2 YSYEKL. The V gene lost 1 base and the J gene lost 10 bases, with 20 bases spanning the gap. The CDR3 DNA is TGCGCCAGCAGCCAAGTTTCGGGGGGGCAAATTGTATCACCCCTCCACTTT. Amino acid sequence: CASSQVSGGQIVSPLHF.

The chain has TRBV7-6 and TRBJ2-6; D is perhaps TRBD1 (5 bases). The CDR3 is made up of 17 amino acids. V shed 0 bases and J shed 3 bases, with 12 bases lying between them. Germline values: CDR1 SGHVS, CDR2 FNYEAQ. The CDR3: CASSLAWGASGANVLTF. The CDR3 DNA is TGTGCCAGCAGCTTAGCTTGGGGCGCGAGTGGGGCCAACGTCCTGACTTTC.

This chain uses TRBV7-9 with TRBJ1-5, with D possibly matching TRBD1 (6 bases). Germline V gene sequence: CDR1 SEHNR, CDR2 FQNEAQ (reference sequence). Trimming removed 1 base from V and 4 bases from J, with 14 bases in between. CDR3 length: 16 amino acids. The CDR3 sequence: CASSLEVGGLNQPQHF. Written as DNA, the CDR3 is TGTGCCAGCAGCTTAGAGGTAGGGGGGCTAAATCAGCCCCAGCATTTT. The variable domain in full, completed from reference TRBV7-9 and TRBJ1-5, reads DTGVSQNPRHKITKRGQNVTFRCDPISEHNRLYWYRQTLGQGPEFLTYFQNEAQLEKSRLLSDRFSAERPKGSFSTLEIQRTEQGDSAMYLCASSLEVGGLNQPQHFGDGTRLSIL.

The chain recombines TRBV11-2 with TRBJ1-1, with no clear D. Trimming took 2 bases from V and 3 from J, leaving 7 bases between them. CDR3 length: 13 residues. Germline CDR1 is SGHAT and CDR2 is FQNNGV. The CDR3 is CASSLMDDTEAFF. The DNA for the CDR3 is TGTGCCAGCAGCTTAATGGATGACACTGAAGCTTTCTTT.

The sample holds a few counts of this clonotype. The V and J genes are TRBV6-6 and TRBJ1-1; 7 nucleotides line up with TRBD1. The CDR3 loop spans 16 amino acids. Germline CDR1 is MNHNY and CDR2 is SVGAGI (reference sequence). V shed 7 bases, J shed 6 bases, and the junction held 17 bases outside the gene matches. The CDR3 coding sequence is TGTGCCAGCACCGACAGGGAGTTCCCAAAAGACGCTGAAGCTTTCTTT. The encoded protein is CASTDREFPKDAEAFF.

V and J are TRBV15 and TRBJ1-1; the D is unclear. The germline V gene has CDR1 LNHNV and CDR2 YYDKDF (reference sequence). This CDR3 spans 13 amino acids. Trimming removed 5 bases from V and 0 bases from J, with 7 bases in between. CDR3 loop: CATSLRLNTEAFF. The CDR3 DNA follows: TGTGCCACCAGCCTCAGACTGAACACTGAAGCTTTCTTT.